This T cell receptor beta chain was documented in a study of shared clonotypes between healthy human individuals. Study-level points and caveats: Few donors limited the genetic and exposure-history diversity represented. Across subsets, estimated richness was generally greater for naive than for memory populations.

Only in-frame clones appear in the TCRdb table, and some are missing; sequencing was by immunoSEQ multiplex PCR. This table holds about 1.1 million clones, about 80% found once. About this clone: Its antigen is unknown.

Sequencing was performed on memory CD4+ T cells from PBMCs. Subset: CD45RA-negative fraction. The clonotype comes from a man aged 18-30 years in good health. Some clones in this sample may be carry-over from other donors' samples.

The CDR3 bases are TGTGCCAGCAGTTTACACGGACAGGGGGCAACCGGGGAGCTGTTTTTT. Translation: CASSLHGQGATGELFF. V is TRBV28 and J is TRBJ2-2; 11 bases agree with TRBD1. CDR3 size: 16 residues. The V gene's germline CDR1 is MDHEN and CDR2 SYDVKM. The V segment lost 2 bases and the J segment 5 bases; nucleotides outside the gene matches: 4.